A single sample is the source of the 30 T cell receptor beta chains below, sequenced in a study of beta chain features in type 1 diabetes. The investigators reverse transcribed all of the isolated RNA, so they sequenced expressed TCRB transcripts. The assay was immunoSEQ multiplex PCR, and TCRdb's table has in-frame clones only and misses some. The data contain about 180,000 clones, 13% of them seen just once; the ten biggest clones take up less than 0.7%. The sequenced material came from central memory CD4+ T cells from blood. The receptors shown here come from a woman aged 18-29 years in good health.

V usage is TRBV28 and J usage is TRBJ1-2, with D maybe TRBD1 (5 bases). The germline gives CDR1 MDHEN, CDR2 SYDVKM. The CDR3 consists of 16 residues. V was cut by 3 bases and J by 4 bases, with 18 bases left in between. The CDR3 protein is CASSFPKGSFLYGYTF. DNA for the CDR3: TGTGCCAGCAGTTTCCCTAAGGGGTCCTTCCTCTATGGCTACACCTTC.

There are a few counts of this clone. The chain combines TRBV6-5 with TRBJ2-7; 7 nucleotides agree with TRBD1. The V gene end was trimmed by 5 bases and the J gene end by 1 base; junction bases not matched to a gene: 5. Germline CDR1 MNHEY, CDR2 SVGAGI. CDR3 length: 14 amino acids. CDR3 loop: CASSRDRKSYEQYF. The CDR3 nucleotides are TGTGCCAGCAGTCGGGACAGAAAATCCTACGAGCAGTACTTC.

The chain links TRBV4-1 to TRBJ2-3; 8 bases are shared with TRBD1. V was pared by 3 bases and J by 1 base, with 12 bases of the junction left unmatched. Germline CDR1 and CDR2: MGHRA and YSYEKL. The CDR3 consists of 18 residues. The CDR3 DNA reads as TGCGCCAGCAGCCACATATTCACACGCAGGGGGCGCACAGATACGCAGTATTTT. Amino acids: CASSHIFTRRGRTDTQYF.

The rearrangement links TRBV28 to TRBJ1-4; 7 nucleotides line up with TRBD1. The CDR3 contains 15 residues. The J segment lost 10 bases and the V segment lost 4 bases, leaving 12 bases of the junction unmatched. Germline CDR1 reads MDHEN; CDR2 reads SYDVKM. The CDR3: CASSSYLGTDRKLFF. For the CDR3, the DNA is TGTGCCAGCAGTTCCTATCTCGGGACAGATCGAAAACTGTTTTTT.

This clone was detected a few times. Here the CDR3 DNA reads TGTGCCAGCCAAAAACAGGTTGGGTTGAACACTGAAGCTTTCTTT. It is translated as CASQKQVGLNTEAFF. The chain is built from TRBV27 and TRBJ1-1; maybe TRBD1 (5 bases). The V and J ends lost 8 bases and 0 bases respectively, with 16 bases between them. The V gene's germline CDR1 is MNHEY and CDR2 SMNVEV (reference sequence). The CDR3 length is 15 residues.

Only a few counts were recorded for this clone. The chain links TRBV7-9 to TRBJ1-2, with a weak D call TRBD1 (6 bases). CDR1 is SEHNR and CDR2 is FQNEAQ in the germline V gene (reference sequence). Trimming cost V 3 bases and J 6 bases, with 11 bases left between them. The CDR3 spans 13 residues. The CDR3 sequence: CASSLDRIDGYTF. In DNA form, the CDR3 reads TGTGCCAGCAGCTTGGACAGAATCGATGGCTACACCTTC.

In its sample, this clone was seen a few times. This chain links TRBV7-8 with TRBJ2-5; D might be TRBD1 (5 bases). CDR3 length: 13 residues. Germline V lookup: CDR1 SGHVS, CDR2 FQNEAQ. Trimming removed 5 bases at V and 4 bases at J, with 11 bases between. The CDR3 protein is CASSLDSRETQYF. Here the CDR3 DNA reads TGTGCCAGCAGCCTAGACAGTAGAGAGACCCAGTACTTC.

The chain recombines TRBV29-1 with TRBJ2-2, with a possible D match to TRBD2 (7 bases). Germline V gives CDR1 SQVTM, CDR2 ANQGSEA. The CDR3 is made up of 17 amino acids. V lost 7 bases, J lost 4 bases, and 25 bases lay in between. Here the CDR3 reads CSAGGVGGGSGTGELFF. CDR3 bases: TGCAGCGCCGGAGGTGTTGGGGGCGGGAGCGGCACCGGGGAGCTGTTTTTT.

The V gene is TRBV2, the J gene TRBJ2-1; a weak D match, TRBD2 (6 bases). Trimming took 3 bases from V and 0 from J, leaving 9 bases between them. The CDR3 loop spans 15 amino acids. The V gene's germline CDR1 is SNHLY and CDR2 FYNNEI. CDR3 in amino acids: CASSEEGSSYNEQFF. The CDR3 region has the DNA TGTGCCAGCAGTGAGGAGGGAAGCTCCTACAATGAGCAGTTCTTC.

This clone was picked up a small number of times. The rearrangement joins TRBV11-2 to TRBJ2-2; D ambiguous. The CDR3 sequence is 16 residues long. The germline gives CDR1 SGHAT, CDR2 FQNNGV. The V end was cut by 2 bases, the J end by 2 bases, with 12 bases between. In DNA, the CDR3 is TGTGCCAGCAGCTTAAACTTCGCCCTAAACACCGGGGAGCTGTTTTTT. This sequence encodes CASSLNFALNTGELFF.

The chain is built from TRBV2 and TRBJ2-7; D gene unclear. V shed 7 bases and J shed 3 bases, with 13 bases lying between them. The CDR3 totals 13 residues. Germline CDR1 and CDR2: SNHLY and FYNNEI. Here the CDR3 reads CASNKQRFYEQYF. CDR3 DNA sequence: TGTGCCAGCAACAAACAGAGATTCTACGAGCAGTACTTC. Filled out from reference TRBV2 and TRBJ2-7, the complete variable domain reads EPEVTQTPSHQVTQMGQEVILRCVPISNHLYFYWYRQILGQKVEFLVSFYNNEISEKSEIFDDQFSVERPDGSNFTLKIRSTKLEDSAMYFCASNKQRFYEQYFGPGTRLTVT.

This clone was detected only a few times. V is TRBV4-2 and J is TRBJ1-2, with D perhaps matching TRBD1 (6 bases). This CDR3 contains 16 residues. Germline V lookup: CDR1 LGHNA, CDR2 YNFKEQ. Trimming pared 4 bases from V and 4 bases from J, leaving 19 bases between. This CDR3 is CASSPTGTNKIYGYTF. The CDR3 DNA is TGTGCCAGCAGCCCAACCGGGACAAATAAAATCTATGGCTACACCTTC.

This clone was recorded a few times. CDR3 bases: TGTGCCAGCAGCCTAGGAGAGACCCAGTACTTC. Amino acid sequence: CASSLGETQYF. The rearrangement links TRBV6-6 to TRBJ2-5; the D is unclear. Trimming took 6 bases from V and 4 from J, leaving 6 bases between them. Per the germline V gene, CDR1 is MNHNY and CDR2 is SVGAGI (reference sequence). This CDR3 region has 11 residues.

In its sample, this clone was seen a few times. This chain connects TRBV7-2 to TRBJ1-1; D remains unclear. Germline V gives CDR1 SGHTA, CDR2 FQGNSA. This CDR3 region has 13 residues. Deletions cut 5 bases from V and 1 base from J, with 8 bases between. CDR3 DNA sequence: TGTGCCAGCAGCCTTAGACAGAACACTGAAGCTTTCTTT. It is translated as CASSLRQNTEAFF.

This clone has a handful of counts. The rearrangement joins TRBV7-3 to TRBJ2-1; unclear D gene. CDR3 length equals 15 residues. V was pared by 1 base and J by 1 base, with 8 bases between. Germline V lookup: CDR1 SGHTA, CDR2 FQGTGA. CDR3 sequence: CASSLIRSSYNEQFF. The CDR3 nucleotides are TGTGCCAGCAGCTTAATCCGGTCTTCCTACAATGAGCAGTTCTTC.

Only a few counts were recorded for this clone. The DNA for the CDR3 is TGTGCCTGGAGTGTACGGCGGGGGGGGGCAGATACGCAGTATTTT. As protein: CAWSVRRGGADTQYF. V is TRBV30 and J is TRBJ2-3; TRBD2 matches 9 bases. J was trimmed by 4 bases and V by 0 bases; bases with no gene match: 5. There are 15 residues in the CDR3. The germline V gene encodes CDR1 GTSNPN and CDR2 SVGIG (reference sequence).

This clone was seen at least ten times. The chain is built from TRBV19 and TRBJ2-6; 7 bases are a match to TRBD1. Germline CDR1 reads LNHDA; CDR2 reads SQIVND (reference sequence). The CDR3 is 14 residues long. The junction had 2 bases not matched to a gene; V was cut back by 5 bases and J by 4 bases. For the CDR3, the DNA is TGTGCCAGTAGTCAGGGGGTCGGGGCCAACGTCCTGACTTTC. This sequence encodes CASSQGVGANVLTF.

This clone was seen only a few times. The chain couples TRBV6-6 to TRBJ2-2, with D perhaps matching TRBD2 (6 bases). Germline values: CDR1 MNHNY, CDR2 SVGAGI (reference sequence). The CDR3 totals 15 residues. V gave up 6 bases and J gave up 1 base, with 12 bases separating them. CDR3 in DNA: TGTGCCAGCAGACCGGGACTGATGAACACCGGGGAGCTGTTTTTT. Residues: CASRPGLMNTGELFF.

The CDR3 region has the DNA TGTGCCAGCAGCTTACGCGGGAGAAACATTCAGTACTTC. Its protein is CASSLRGRNIQYF. V is TRBV7-8 and J is TRBJ2-4; the match to TRBD2 covers 7 bases. Losses at the gene ends were 2 bases for V and 6 bases for J; bases not matched to a gene: 1. Germline V gene data show CDR1 as SGHVS and CDR2 as FQNEAQ. This CDR3 contains 13 residues.

In this sample, this clone turned up many times. The gene calls are TRBV7-9 and TRBJ1-1, with D maybe TRBD1 (5 bases). The germline gives CDR1 SEHNR, CDR2 FQNEAQ (reference sequence). CDR3 size: 15 residues. V gave up 2 bases and J gave up 1 base, with 11 bases separating them. The CDR3 DNA follows: TGTGCCAGCAGCTTACAGGGTCTCGGGAACACTGAAGCTTTCTTT. Translating it yields CASSLQGLGNTEAFF.

The chain combines TRBV14 with TRBJ1-1; 7 bases agree with TRBD1. The CDR3 covers 13 residues. Germline assignment: CDR1 SGHDN and CDR2 FVKESK. Trimming removed 4 bases from V and 9 bases from J; junction bases left unmatched: 8. The CDR3 here is CASSLPGTEKAFF. CDR3 coding DNA: TGTGCCAGCAGCCTCCCCGGGACAGAGAAAGCTTTCTTT.

This clone has just a few counts. The chain carries TRBV5-5 and TRBJ2-1; TRBD2 aligns across 10 bases. The CDR3 totals 16 residues. Germline CDR1 and CDR2: SGHKS and YYEKEE (reference sequence). Unmatched junction bases numbered 11, after V lost 2 bases and J lost 9 bases. The CDR3: CASSLTSSGRVGEQFF. Written as DNA, the CDR3 is TGTGCCAGCAGCTTAACGTCCAGCGGGAGGGTCGGTGAGCAGTTCTTC.

This clone has just a few counts. This chain uses TRBV5-1 with TRBJ2-1; 8 bases fit TRBD1. Germline values: CDR1 SGHRS, CDR2 YFSETQ. This CDR3 is 15 amino acids long. J lost 9 bases, V lost 2 bases, and 10 bases had no gene match. The CDR3, as DNA: TGCGCCAGCAGCTTAAGCCGGACAGGGCTTGCTGAGCAGTTCTTC. Its protein product is CASSLSRTGLAEQFF.

This clone was found a few times. The V call is TRBV9, the J call TRBJ2-4, with D unresolved. CDR3 length equals 16 residues. Germline V gives CDR1 SGDLS, CDR2 YYNGEE. The V and J ends lost 0 bases and 0 bases respectively, with 10 bases between them. The DNA for the CDR3 is TGTGCCAGCAGCGTAGCTCCAGGTCTAGCCAAAAACATTCAGTACTTC. Its protein is CASSVAPGLAKNIQYF.

This clone has a handful of counts. The chain combines TRBV5-1 with TRBJ1-2, with a tentative D call TRBD1 (5 bases). From germline, CDR1 is SGHRS and CDR2 YFSETQ. The V and J ends lost 2 bases and 2 bases respectively, with 10 bases between them. The CDR3 totals 14 residues. CDR3 sequence (DNA): TGCGCCAGCAGCTTAGACGACAGCAACTATGGCTACACCTTC. Protein product: CASSLDDSNYGYTF.

The chain employs TRBV7-9 and TRBJ1-2, with 8 bases aligning to TRBD1. Germline V gene sequence: CDR1 SEHNR, CDR2 FQNEAQ (reference sequence). V shed 11 bases and J 8 bases; nucleotides not matched to a gene: 19. The CDR3 spans 15 residues. CDR3 DNA sequence: TGTGCCGGATTATACTACAGGGGGAAAGAGGAAGGCTACACCTTC. Residues: CAGLYYRGKEEGYTF. The entire variable domain, with the rest obtained from reference TRBV7-9 and TRBJ1-2, is as follows: DTGVSQNPRHKITKRGQNVTFRCDPISEHNRLYWYRQTLGQGPEFLTYFQNEAQLEKSRLLSDRFSAERPKGSFSTLEIQRTEQGDSAMYLCAGLYYRGKEEGYTFGSGTRLTVV.

This clone has just a few counts. The chain links TRBV30 to TRBJ2-5; 12 bases fit TRBD2. Germline V gives CDR1 GTSNPN, CDR2 SVGIG (reference sequence). Trimming took 2 bases from V and 4 from J; bases not matched to a gene: 5. The CDR3 spans 15 residues. In nucleotides, the CDR3 is TGTGCCTGGAGTCACGGACTAGCGGGAACAGAGACCCAGTACTTC. This codes for CAWSHGLAGTETQYF.

This clone occurred a few times. The V gene is TRBV4-3, the J gene TRBJ2-7, with 7 bases matching TRBD1. The CDR3 consists of 14 residues. V was clipped by 0 bases and J by 10 bases; unmatched bases: 9. Germline CDR1 and CDR2: LGHNA and YSLEER. The CDR3, as DNA: TGCGCCAGCAGCCAAGACTATGGACAGGTTATACAGTACTTC. It yields the protein CASSQDYGQVIQYF.

This clone has just a few counts. The rearrangement uses TRBV28 and TRBJ1-5; D perhaps matches TRBD1 (5 bases). Germline V CDR1 and CDR2: MDHEN, SYDVKM. The CDR3 is 14 amino acids. The ends were cut back, 2 bases at V and 7 bases at J, with 12 bases in the middle. In nucleotides, the CDR3 is TGTGCCAGCAGTTTACCAGGGAGCGGGCAGCCCCAGCATTTT. Translating gives CASSLPGSGQPQHF.

This sequence joins TRBV4-3 and TRBJ1-1; 7 bases are a match to TRBD1. The CDR3 spans 14 residues. Per germline, CDR1 LGHNA and CDR2 YSLEER. The ends lost 4 bases at V and 2 bases at J; junction bases unmatched: 4. For the CDR3, the DNA is TGCGCCAGCAGCCCGGGACAGTTTAACACTGAAGCTTTCTTT. Translating it yields CASSPGQFNTEAFF.